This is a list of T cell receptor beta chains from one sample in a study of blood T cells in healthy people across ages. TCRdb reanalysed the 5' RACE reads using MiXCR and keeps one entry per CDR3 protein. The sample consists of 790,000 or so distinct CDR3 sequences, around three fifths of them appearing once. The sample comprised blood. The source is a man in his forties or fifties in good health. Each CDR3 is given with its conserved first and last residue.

cdr3_aa: CASSVSGAVGELFF
v_call: TRBV9
cdr3_length: 14

cdr3_aa: CASGLSPHITYEQYF
v_call: TRBV12-5
cdr3_length: 15

cdr3_aa: CASSQGQGRSSDEQYF
v_call: TRBV4-1
cdr3_length: 16

cdr3_aa: CASSRWDRPYEQYF
v_call: TRBV11-2
cdr3_length: 14

cdr3_aa: CASSPGLAVSEQFF
v_call: TRBV7-2
cdr3_length: 14

cdr3_aa: CASTFRGRNTEAFF
v_call: TRBV28
cdr3_length: 14

cdr3_aa: CASSPKITGSEHEKLFF
v_call: TRBV4-1
cdr3_length: 17

cdr3_aa: CASSLRTSGRPNTQYF
v_call: TRBV7-2
cdr3_length: 16

cdr3_aa: CASSLGQERKETQYF
v_call: TRBV7-2
cdr3_length: 15

cdr3_aa: CSARDWASVEKTQYF
v_call: TRBV20-1
cdr3_length: 15

cdr3_aa: CSASGQVTEAFF
v_call: TRBV20-1
cdr3_length: 12

cdr3_aa: CASSVDSGYYEQYF
v_call: TRBV9
cdr3_length: 14

cdr3_aa: CAWSEARNQPQHF
v_call: TRBV30
cdr3_length: 13

cdr3_aa: CASSQDVGLGGYTF
v_call: TRBV3-1
cdr3_length: 14

cdr3_aa: CASSPGVQETQYF
v_call: TRBV5-1
cdr3_length: 13

cdr3_aa: CASSTSGAPYEQYF
v_call: TRBV7-6
cdr3_length: 14

cdr3_aa: CAISASRDRGAYGYTF
v_call: TRBV10-3
cdr3_length: 16

cdr3_aa: CAISVSLAGLDNEQFF
v_call: TRBV10-3
cdr3_length: 16

cdr3_aa: CASSLTTGTTYEQYF
v_call: TRBV7-2
cdr3_length: 15

cdr3_aa: CASSQGTSGTYPNEQFF
v_call: TRBV3-1
cdr3_length: 17